A single sample gave rise to the 26 T cell receptor beta chains below, sequenced in a study of T cell clones after liver transplantation. Repertoires were generated with immunoSEQ multiplex PCR, while TCRdb's copy carries only in-frame clones and drops some. The repertoire holds 90,000 to 120,000 clones, with around 83% as singletons. The sample consisted of CD4+ T cells from blood, taken before liver transplant. These receptors all stem from a human donor who received a liver transplant.

The rearrangement uses TRBV6-1 and TRBJ2-5, with 9 bases identical to TRBD2. The CDR3 covers 15 residues. The ends lost 2 bases at V and 5 bases at J; junction bases unmatched: 6. CDR1 MNHNS and CDR2 SASEGT come from the germline V gene. The CDR3 here is CASSERRGGRETQYF. The CDR3 region has the DNA TGTGCCAGCAGTGAACGGCGGGGGGGCCGGGAGACCCAGTACTTC.

V gene TRBV6-4 combines with J gene TRBJ2-1; TRBD1 is a possible D gene (5 bases). V dropped 5 bases and J dropped 4 bases, with 18 bases sitting between them. CDR1 and CDR2 (germline): MRHNA, SNTAGT. The length of the CDR3 is 16 residues. CDR3 sequence (DNA): TGTGCCAGCAGTAACCCCCCGCCAGGACATTACAATGAGCAGTTCTTC. Amino acids: CASSNPPPGHYNEQFF.

The chain is built from TRBV10-3 and TRBJ1-5; 7 positions match TRBD1. The CDR3 is 15 amino acids. Germline V CDR1 and CDR2: ENHRY, SYGVKD. V shed 7 bases, J shed 4 bases, and the junction held 10 bases outside the gene matches. The CDR3 region has the DNA TGTGCCATCAATGGTCGGCACAGGGGTAATCAGCCCCAGCATTTT. The encoded protein is CAINGRHRGNQPQHF.

V usage is TRBV28 and J usage is TRBJ2-7; TRBD2 agrees at 7 bases. The CDR3 is 15 amino acids. Unmatched junction bases numbered 11, after V lost 5 bases and J lost 4 bases. CDR1 and CDR2 (germline): MDHEN, SYDVKM. CDR3 DNA: TGTGCCAGCAGTCAAATGGGCGGGGGAATGTACGAGCAGTACTTC. Translation gives CASSQMGGGMYEQYF.

The CDR3 bases are TGCGCCAGCAGTCGGGGGGCAGGCTTGAACACTGAAGCTTTCTTT. Its protein is CASSRGAGLNTEAFF. The chain couples TRBV10-1 to TRBJ1-1, with D possibly TRBD1 on 6 matching bases. Germline V gene data show CDR1 as WNHNN and CDR2 as SYGVQD (reference sequence). The length of the CDR3 is 15 residues. The V gene lost 5 bases and the J gene lost 0 bases, with 13 bases spanning the gap.

This chain joins TRBV19 and TRBJ2-7; D unclear. This CDR3 contains 15 residues. The germline V gene encodes CDR1 LNHDA and CDR2 SQIVND (reference sequence). Trimming pared 3 bases from V and 2 bases from J, leaving 14 bases between. CDR3 sequence (DNA): TGTGCCAGTAGTATTTCGGACCCTGAGGCCTACGAGCAGTACTTC. It encodes CASSISDPEAYEQYF. Together with reference TRBV19 and TRBJ2-7, the CDR3 gives the full variable domain: DGGITQSPKYLFRKEGQNVTLSCEQNLNHDAMYWYRQDPGQGLRLIYYSQIVNDFQKGDIAEGYSVSREKKESFPLTVTSAQKNPTAFYLCASSISDPEAYEQYFGPGTRLTVT.

The chain joins TRBV23-1 to TRBJ1-6, with unresolved D. TRBV23-1 is filed as an ORF, its function uncertain. V was trimmed by 2 bases and J by 7 bases, leaving 6 bases between them. The CDR3 is made up of 13 amino acids. The CDR3 sequence is CASSQVGNSPLHF. The CDR3 DNA follows: TGCGCCAGCAGTCAAGTCGGGAATTCACCCCTCCACTTT.

The V call is TRBV6-6, the J call TRBJ1-5; no firm D call. Per germline, CDR1 MNHNY and CDR2 SVGAGI (reference sequence). The CDR3 runs to 15 residues. The V end was cut by 2 bases, the J end by 2 bases, with 10 bases between. CDR3 coding DNA: TGTGCCAGCAGTTACCAAGGACGTGGCAATCAGCCCCAGCATTTT. Translating it yields CASSYQGRGNQPQHF.

The J gene is TRBJ2-2, the V gene TRBV2; D is possibly TRBD1 or TRBD2 (5 bases each). The CDR3 length is 15 residues. Germline V gene sequence: CDR1 SNHLY, CDR2 FYNNEI. V lost 2 bases to trimming and J lost 4 bases, with 11 bases between them. CDR3 residues: CASSETPGSTGELFF. CDR3 nucleotide sequence: TGTGCCAGCAGTGAAACCCCAGGGAGCACCGGGGAGCTGTTTTTT.

V and J are TRBV7-8 and TRBJ2-2; the D gene is possibly TRBD2 (5 bases). Per germline, CDR1 SGHVS and CDR2 FQNEAQ. CDR3 size: 13 residues. Trimming pared 2 bases from V and 7 bases from J, leaving 8 bases between. The CDR3 loop is CASSLWENGELFF. CDR3 DNA sequence: TGTGCCAGCAGCTTATGGGAGAACGGGGAGCTGTTTTTT.

On this clone: In the same sample, other DNA sequences code for this CDR3. The chain recombines TRBV28 with TRBJ2-1; 9 bases match TRBD2. The germline gives CDR1 MDHEN, CDR2 SYDVKM. This CDR3 is built from 15 residues. V lost 5 bases to trimming and J lost 4 bases; unmatched junction nucleotides: 6. CDR3 loop: CASSPPSGTYNEQFF. The DNA for the CDR3 is TGTGCCAGCAGTCCCCCTAGCGGGACATACAATGAGCAGTTCTTC.

The chain has TRBV2 and TRBJ1-5; tentative D call: TRBD1 (6 bases). V was pared by 8 bases and J by 3 bases, with 14 bases between. Germline V lookup: CDR1 SNHLY, CDR2 FYNNEI. This CDR3 is built from 14 residues. The CDR3: CASRTDSNNQPQHF. The DNA for the CDR3 is TGTGCCAGCCGAACGGACAGCAACAATCAGCCCCAGCATTTT. The variable domain in full, completed from reference TRBV2 and TRBJ1-5, reads EPEVTQTPSHQVTQMGQEVILRCVPISNHLYFYWYRQILGQKVEFLVSFYNNEISEKSEIFDDQFSVERPDGSNFTLKIRSTKLEDSAMYFCASRTDSNNQPQHFGDGTRLSIL.

This clone was detected only a few times. The chain uses TRBV6-5 and TRBJ1-2; D call uncertain. Germline V CDR1 and CDR2: MNHEY, SVGAGI. This CDR3 region has 13 residues. Between the trimmed V and J ends, which lost 6 bases and 4 bases, there was a span of 12 bases. DNA for the CDR3: TGTGCCAGCAGACCGACAATAAGCTATGGCTACACCTTC. Protein sequence: CASRPTISYGYTF.

CDR3 sequence reads: CASSPGQLNTIYF. The DNA for the CDR3 is TGTGCCAGCAGCCCTGGACAGTTAAACACCATATATTTT. The J gene is TRBJ1-3, the V gene TRBV7-8, with TRBD1 as a possible D gene (6 bases). The CDR3 extends over 13 amino acids. Trimming removed 5 bases from V and 6 bases from J, with 11 bases in between. Germline assignment: CDR1 SGHVS and CDR2 FQNEAQ.

The chain carries TRBV2 and TRBJ2-5; 9 bases map to TRBD1. Germline values: CDR1 SNHLY, CDR2 FYNNEI. After removal of 11 bases from V and 4 bases from J, the junction contained 5 bases not matched to a gene. The CDR3 spans 12 residues. The CDR3 region has the DNA TGTGCCTCCAGGACAGGGGCAGAGACCCAGTACTTC. Its protein product is CASRTGAETQYF.

The CDR3 loop is CASSEARQGEAFF. The CDR3 DNA sequence: TGTGCCAGCAGTGAAGCTCGGCAGGGGGAAGCTTTCTTT. This rearrangement joins TRBV6-1 to TRBJ1-1, with D possibly matching TRBD1 (6 bases). This CDR3 contains 13 residues. Trimming pared 0 bases from V and 8 bases from J, leaving 10 bases between. CDR1 MNHNS and CDR2 SASEGT come from the germline V gene.

The rearrangement joins TRBV5-4 to TRBJ1-1, with D possibly TRBD1 on 6 matching bases. The germline gives CDR1 SGHNT, CDR2 YYREEE (reference sequence). V was trimmed by 4 bases and J by 5 bases, leaving 12 bases between them. The CDR3 loop spans 13 amino acids. The CDR3 protein is CASSMRGRTEAFF. DNA for the CDR3: TGTGCCAGCAGCATGAGGGGGAGAACTGAAGCTTTCTTT.

The chain carries TRBV7-9 and TRBJ2-7; D call uncertain. CDR1 SEHNR and CDR2 FQNEAQ come from the germline V gene (reference sequence). Trimming took 7 bases from V and 3 from J, leaving 16 bases between them. The CDR3 is 14 residues long. CDR3 nucleotides: TGTGCCAGCATCAAAATCGGCGGCGTCTACGAGCAGTACTTC. Protein sequence: CASIKIGGVYEQYF.

The chain uses TRBV29-1 and TRBJ2-1; TRBD2 matches 8 bases. This CDR3 has 15 amino acids. The germline gives CDR1 SQVTM, CDR2 ANQGSEA. Trimming removed 6 bases from V and 3 bases from J; junction bases left unmatched: 10. The CDR3 here is CSVDAAGGLYNEQFF. The CDR3 DNA reads TGCAGCGTGGATGCGGCGGGAGGCCTCTACAATGAGCAGTTCTTC.

CDR3 sequence (DNA): TGTGCCAGCAGCCCGAGCGGGATATACAATGAGCAGTTCTTC. Its translation: CASSPSGIYNEQFF. V and J are TRBV6-5 and TRBJ2-1; 7 bases are a match to TRBD2. This CDR3 has 14 residues. Per germline, CDR1 MNHEY and CDR2 SVGAGI. V gave up 6 bases and J gave up 4 bases; unmatched junction bases: 6.

The chain employs TRBV7-2 and TRBJ1-6; no clear D. In germline, CDR1 is SGHTA, CDR2 FQGNSA. The CDR3 is 15 amino acids. The V end lost 4 bases, the J end lost 7 bases, and 14 bases lay between the germline ends. Here the CDR3 reads CASSSNAGKNSPLHF. CDR3 in DNA: TGTGCCAGCAGCTCCAACGCGGGGAAGAATTCACCCCTCCACTTT.

The J gene is TRBJ2-1, the V gene TRBV27, with 13 bases matching TRBD2. This CDR3 is 13 amino acids long. V lost 9 bases to trimming and J lost 6 bases; unmatched junction nucleotides: 2. Germline lookup yields CDR1 MNHEY and CDR2 SMNVEV (reference sequence). Written as DNA, the CDR3 is TGTGCCAGGAGACTAGCGGGAGGCAATGAGCAGTTCTTC. It translates to CARRLAGGNEQFF.

CDR3 nucleotides: TGTGCCATCAGTGAGTGGGGGATGGCGGACACTGAAGCTTTCTTT. This gives the protein CAISEWGMADTEAFF. The V call is TRBV10-3, the J call TRBJ1-1, with a weak D call TRBD1 (5 bases). The CDR3 loop spans 15 amino acids. Germline V gene sequence: CDR1 ENHRY, CDR2 SYGVKD. V was cut by 1 base and J by 3 bases, with 12 bases left in between.

The chain has TRBV12-5 and TRBJ1-1; a possible D gene is TRBD1 (5 bases). V shed 5 bases and J shed 0 bases, with 13 bases lying between them. Germline V lookup: CDR1 LGHNT, CDR2 FRNRAP. There are 15 residues in the CDR3. CDR3 loop: CASGPGHLMNTEAFF. CDR3 coding DNA: TGTGCTAGTGGTCCAGGGCACCTTATGAACACTGAAGCTTTCTTT.

Only a few counts were recorded for this clone. The J gene is TRBJ2-7, the V gene TRBV25-1; tentatively, D is TRBD1 or TRBD2 (5 bases each). CDR3 size: 14 residues. Germline CDR1 and CDR2: MGHDK and SYGVNS. V lost 4 bases, J lost 6 bases, and 16 bases lay in between. CDR3: CASSAGTRRSEQYF. In DNA form, the CDR3 reads TGTGCCAGCAGTGCCGGGACCCGGCGATCCGAGCAGTACTTC.

Written as DNA, the CDR3 is TGTGCCAGCATGGGGAGGAGCCGGGGTACTGAAGCTTTCTTT. Protein sequence: CASMGRSRGTEAFF. V gene TRBV6-5 combines with J gene TRBJ1-1, with D unclear. The CDR3 spans 14 residues. V lost 7 bases and J 5 bases, leaving 17 bases between the germline ends. From germline, CDR1 is MNHEY and CDR2 SVGAGI.